The present T cell receptor beta chain was sequenced within a study of T cell responses to AZD1222 COVID-19 vaccine. The study's findings and limits: Clonal diversity may have been underestimated, and the donors were mostly white British, with more females than males. Breadth and depth of Spike-specific TCRs rose after two AZD1222 doses.

The CDR3 sequence is 11 residues long. Germline V gene sequence: CDR1 LNHDA, CDR2 SQIVND (reference sequence). The ends were cut back, 2 bases at V and 6 bases at J, with 3 bases in the middle. The assay was immunoSEQ multiplex PCR, and TCRdb's table has in-frame clones only and misses some. Of 190,000 or so clones listed, approximately 93% are singletons. Second-dose intervals near 4 or 12 weeks were combined. About this clone itself: No antigen is known for it.

The TCR was taken from an adult who received the AZD1222 COVID-19 vaccine. The specimen comprised peripheral blood, sampled 28 days after the second AZD1222 dose. The chain employs TRBV19 and TRBJ2-3; D remains unclear. The chain's CDR3 is CASSILDTQYF. The CDR3 region has the DNA TGTGCCAGTAGTATACTGGATACGCAGTATTTT.